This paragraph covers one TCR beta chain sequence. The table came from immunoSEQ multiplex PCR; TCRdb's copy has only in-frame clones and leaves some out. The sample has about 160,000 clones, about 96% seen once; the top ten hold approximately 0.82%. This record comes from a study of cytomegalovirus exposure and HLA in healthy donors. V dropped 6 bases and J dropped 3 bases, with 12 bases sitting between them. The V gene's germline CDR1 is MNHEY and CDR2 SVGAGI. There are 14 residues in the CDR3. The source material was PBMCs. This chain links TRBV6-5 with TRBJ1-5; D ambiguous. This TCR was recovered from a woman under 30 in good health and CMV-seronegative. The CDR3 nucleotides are TGTGCCAGCAGATCCGAGGGTGACAATCAGCCCCAGCATTTT. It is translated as CASRSEGDNQPQHF.